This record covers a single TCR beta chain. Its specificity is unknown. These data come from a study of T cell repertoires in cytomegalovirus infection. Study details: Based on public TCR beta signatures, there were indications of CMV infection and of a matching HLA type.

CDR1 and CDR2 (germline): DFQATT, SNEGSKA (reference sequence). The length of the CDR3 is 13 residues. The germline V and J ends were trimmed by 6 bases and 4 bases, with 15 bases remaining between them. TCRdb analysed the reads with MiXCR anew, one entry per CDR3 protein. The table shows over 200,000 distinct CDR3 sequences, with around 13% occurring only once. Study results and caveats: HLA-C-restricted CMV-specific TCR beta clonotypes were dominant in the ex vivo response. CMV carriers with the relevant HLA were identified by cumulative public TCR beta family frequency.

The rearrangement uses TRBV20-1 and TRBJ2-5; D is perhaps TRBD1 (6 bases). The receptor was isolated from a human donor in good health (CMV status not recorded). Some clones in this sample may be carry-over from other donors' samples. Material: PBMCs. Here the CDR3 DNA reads TGCAGTGCCGGGGAACAACAGGGAGAGACCCAGTACTTC. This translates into CSAGEQQGETQYF.